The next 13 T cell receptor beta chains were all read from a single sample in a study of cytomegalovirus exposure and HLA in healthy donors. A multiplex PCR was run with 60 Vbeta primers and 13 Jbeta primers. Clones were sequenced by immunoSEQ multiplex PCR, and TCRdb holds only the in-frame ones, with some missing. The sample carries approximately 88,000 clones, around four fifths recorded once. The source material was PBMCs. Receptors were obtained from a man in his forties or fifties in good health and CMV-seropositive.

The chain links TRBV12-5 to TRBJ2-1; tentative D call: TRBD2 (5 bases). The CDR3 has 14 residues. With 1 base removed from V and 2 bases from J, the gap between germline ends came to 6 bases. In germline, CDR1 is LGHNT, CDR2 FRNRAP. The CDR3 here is CASGLATTYNEQFF. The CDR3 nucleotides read TGTGCTAGTGGTTTGGCGACTACCTACAATGAGCAGTTCTTC.

CDR3 in amino acids: CASSFGRANEKLFF. In nucleotides, the CDR3 is TGTGCCAGCAGCTTCGGCAGGGCTAATGAAAAACTGTTTTTT. The chain joins TRBV7-6 to TRBJ1-4, with a tentative D call TRBD1 (5 bases). V lost 3 bases and J 3 bases, leaving 8 bases between the germline ends. From germline, CDR1 is SGHVS and CDR2 FNYEAQ. The CDR3 spans 14 residues.

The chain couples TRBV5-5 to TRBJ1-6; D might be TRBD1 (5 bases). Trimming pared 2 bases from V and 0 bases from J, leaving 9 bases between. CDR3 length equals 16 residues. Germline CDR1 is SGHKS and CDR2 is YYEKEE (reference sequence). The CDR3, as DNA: TGTGCCAGCAGCTTAAGACAGAGCTCCTATAATTCACCCCTCCACTTT. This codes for CASSLRQSSYNSPLHF.

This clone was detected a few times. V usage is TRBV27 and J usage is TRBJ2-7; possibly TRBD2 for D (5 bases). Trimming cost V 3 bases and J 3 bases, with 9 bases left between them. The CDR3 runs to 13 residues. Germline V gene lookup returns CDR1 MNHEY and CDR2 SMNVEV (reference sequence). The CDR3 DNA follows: TGTGCCAGCAGTTTCACTAGACACTACGAGCAGTACTTC. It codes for CASSFTRHYEQYF.

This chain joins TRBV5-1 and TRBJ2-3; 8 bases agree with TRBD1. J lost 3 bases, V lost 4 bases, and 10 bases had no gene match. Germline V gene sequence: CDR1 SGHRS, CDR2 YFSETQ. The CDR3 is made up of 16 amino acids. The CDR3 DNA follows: TGCGCCAGCAGCATCCCGACAGGGGAAGTGACAGATACGCAGTATTTT. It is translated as CASSIPTGEVTDTQYF.

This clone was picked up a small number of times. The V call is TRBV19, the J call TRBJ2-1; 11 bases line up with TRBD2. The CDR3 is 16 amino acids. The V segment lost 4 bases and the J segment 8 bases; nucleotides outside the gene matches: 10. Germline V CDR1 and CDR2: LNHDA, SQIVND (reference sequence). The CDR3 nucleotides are TGTGCCAGTAGTAATAGGGCTCTAGCGGGGGGCGATGAGCAGTTCTTC. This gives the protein CASSNRALAGGDEQFF.

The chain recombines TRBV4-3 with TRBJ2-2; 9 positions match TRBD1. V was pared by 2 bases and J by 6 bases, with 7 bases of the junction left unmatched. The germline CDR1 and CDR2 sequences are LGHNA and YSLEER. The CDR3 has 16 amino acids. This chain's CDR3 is CASSQSGTGRPGELFF. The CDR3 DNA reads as TGCGCCAGCAGCCAATCTGGGACAGGGCGCCCCGGGGAGCTGTTTTTT.

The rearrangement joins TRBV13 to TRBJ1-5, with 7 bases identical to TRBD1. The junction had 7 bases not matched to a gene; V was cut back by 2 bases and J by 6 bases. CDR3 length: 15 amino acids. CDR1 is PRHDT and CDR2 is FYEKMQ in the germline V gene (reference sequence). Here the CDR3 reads CASSLNKGAVQPQHF. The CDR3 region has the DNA TGTGCCAGCAGCTTAAACAAGGGGGCGGTTCAGCCCCAGCATTTT.

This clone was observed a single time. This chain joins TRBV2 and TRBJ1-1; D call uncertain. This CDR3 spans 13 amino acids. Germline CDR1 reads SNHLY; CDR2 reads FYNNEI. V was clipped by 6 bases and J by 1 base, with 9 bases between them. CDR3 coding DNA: TGTGCCAGCAGCCTACTAGAGAACACTGAAGCTTTCTTT. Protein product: CASSLLENTEAFF.

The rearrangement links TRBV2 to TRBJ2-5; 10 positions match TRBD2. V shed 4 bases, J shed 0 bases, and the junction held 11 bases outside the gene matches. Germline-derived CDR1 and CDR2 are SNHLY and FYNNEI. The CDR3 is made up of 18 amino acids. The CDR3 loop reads CASSVGLAGVKYQETQYF. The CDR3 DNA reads TGTGCCAGCAGTGTGGGCCTAGCGGGGGTTAAGTACCAAGAGACCCAGTACTTC.

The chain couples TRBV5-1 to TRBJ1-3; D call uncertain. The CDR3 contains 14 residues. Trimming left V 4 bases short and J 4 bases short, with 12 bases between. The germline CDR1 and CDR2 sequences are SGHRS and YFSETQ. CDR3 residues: CASSLGSTGNTIYF. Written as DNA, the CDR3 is TGCGCCAGCAGCCTAGGCAGTACGGGAAACACCATATATTTT.

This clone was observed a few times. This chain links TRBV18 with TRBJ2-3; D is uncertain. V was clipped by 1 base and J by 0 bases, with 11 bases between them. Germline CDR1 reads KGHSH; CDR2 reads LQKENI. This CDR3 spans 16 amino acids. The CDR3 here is CASSPQGVTSTDTQYF. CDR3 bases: TGTGCCAGCTCACCACAAGGAGTAACTAGCACAGATACGCAGTATTTT.

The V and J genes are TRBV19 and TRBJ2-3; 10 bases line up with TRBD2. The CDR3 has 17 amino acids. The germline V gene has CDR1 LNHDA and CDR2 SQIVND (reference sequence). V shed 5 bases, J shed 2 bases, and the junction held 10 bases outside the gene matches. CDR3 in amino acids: CASSPGLAETFTDTQYF. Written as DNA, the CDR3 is TGTGCCAGTAGTCCAGGACTAGCGGAGACCTTCACAGATACGCAGTATTTT.